These 26 T cell receptor beta chains were sequenced from one sample in a study of shared clonotypes between healthy human individuals. Libraries were prepared by immunoSEQ multiplex PCR; TCRdb keeps only in-frame clonotypes and omits some of them. The table records about 2 million clones, roughly 96% of them present only once. The sample comprised naive CD4+ T cells sorted from blood. Subset indicated: CD45RA+ positively selected. All receptors derive from a man between 18 and 35 years old in good health.

Concerning this clone itself: Other DNA sequences in the sample encode the same CDR3. V gene TRBV5-1 combines with J gene TRBJ1-1; no firm D call. Germline V gene sequence: CDR1 SGHRS, CDR2 YFSETQ. With 4 bases removed from V and 0 bases from J, the gap between germline ends came to 10 bases. The CDR3 is made up of 14 amino acids. The CDR3: CASSLDGMNTEAFF. Here the CDR3 DNA reads TGCGCCAGCAGCCTGGACGGAATGAACACTGAAGCTTTCTTT.

The chain combines TRBV6-5 with TRBJ2-2; 9 nucleotides agree with TRBD2. The germline V gene encodes CDR1 MNHEY and CDR2 SVGAGI. The CDR3 covers 15 residues. V gave up 6 bases and J gave up 2 bases; unmatched junction bases: 4. The CDR3 loop is CASRRLAANTGELFF. The CDR3 DNA is TGTGCCAGCAGAAGACTAGCGGCCAACACCGGGGAGCTGTTTTTT.

Of note for this clone: Distinct nucleotide sequences in the sample also encode this CDR3. The gene calls are TRBV7-2 and TRBJ2-7; no definite D call. The V end lost 1 base, the J end lost 0 bases, and 7 bases lay between the germline ends. This CDR3 is built from 14 residues. Germline V gene data show CDR1 as SGHTA and CDR2 as FQGNSA. In nucleotides, the CDR3 is TGTGCCAGCAGCTTAGTCGGTAGCTCCTACGAGCAGTACTTC. It yields the protein CASSLVGSSYEQYF.

The gene calls are TRBV5-8 and TRBJ2-5, with 14 bases that match TRBD2. In germline, CDR1 is SGHTS, CDR2 YDEGEE. The trim removed 4 bases at V and 5 bases at J, leaving 7 bases unmatched. The CDR3 covers 16 residues. The CDR3 is CASSRRLAGGKETQYF. CDR3 nucleotides: TGTGCCAGCAGCCGACGACTAGCGGGGGGGAAGGAGACCCAGTACTTC.

The rearrangement joins TRBV9 to TRBJ2-3; no reliable D call. Looked up from germline, CDR1 is SGDLS and CDR2 is YYNGEE. V dropped 3 bases and J dropped 6 bases, with 20 bases sitting between them. The CDR3 contains 16 residues. The CDR3: CASSERLSRGTDTQYF. CDR3 nucleotide sequence: TGTGCCAGCAGCGAGAGACTCTCCCGTGGAACTGATACGCAGTATTTT.

The V gene is TRBV9, the J gene TRBJ2-1; TRBD2 agrees at 12 bases. J lost 0 bases, V lost 4 bases, and 5 bases had no gene match. The CDR3 covers 17 residues. From germline, CDR1 is SGDLS and CDR2 YYNGEE. CDR3 DNA: TGTGCCAGCAGCTCTAGCGGGAGGGGGAGCTCCTACAATGAGCAGTTCTTC. Amino acid sequence: CASSSSGRGSSYNEQFF.

The V gene is TRBV27, the J gene TRBJ2-5, with 9 bases lining up with TRBD2. J gave up 4 bases and V 7 bases, and 4 bases lay outside the gene matches. Germline V gene data show CDR1 as MNHEY and CDR2 as SMNVEV (reference sequence). This CDR3 comprises 13 residues. CDR3 DNA: TGTGCCAGCACGCGGGGGGGGTCAGAGACCCAGTACTTC. This encodes CASTRGGSETQYF.

This chain connects TRBV5-6 to TRBJ2-2; D is unresolved. Trimming took 0 bases from V and 1 from J, leaving 7 bases between them. This CDR3 comprises 15 residues. Germline V lookup: CDR1 SGHDT, CDR2 YYEEEE. CDR3 nucleotide sequence: TGTGCCAGCAGCTTGGGACCTGGGAACACCGGGGAGCTGTTTTTT. Its translation: CASSLGPGNTGELFF.

This chain connects TRBV7-2 to TRBJ2-2; 9 bases are a match to TRBD1. J gave up 2 bases and V 2 bases, and 6 bases lay outside the gene matches. Germline CDR1 reads SGHTA; CDR2 reads FQGNSA. This CDR3 has 17 residues. The CDR3 spells CASSLPLGQGNTGELFF. Written as DNA, the CDR3 is TGTGCCAGCAGCTTACCTCTGGGACAGGGTAACACCGGGGAGCTGTTTTTT.

This chain's CDR3 is CATRSGGYGYTF. CDR3 DNA sequence: TGTGCCACCCGTTCAGGGGGCTATGGCTACACCTTC. The J gene is TRBJ1-2, the V gene TRBV6-1, with 7 bases aligning to TRBD1. CDR1 is MNHNS and CDR2 is SASEGT in the germline V gene. The CDR3 consists of 12 residues. Germline trimming cut 10 bases from V and 4 bases from J; bases unmatched to any gene: 6.

This chain joins TRBV14 and TRBJ1-6; D not certain. Trimming took 6 bases from V and 3 from J, leaving 24 bases between them. The CDR3 has 19 amino acids. Germline assignment: CDR1 SGHDN and CDR2 FVKESK. CDR3 sequence (DNA): TGTGCCAGCAGAATCAACCCTCGCGGCCCGAGCATCTATAATTCACCCCTCCACTTT. The encoded protein is CASRINPRGPSIYNSPLHF.

The genes are TRBV4-3 and TRBJ2-3; D is unclear. This CDR3 region has 18 residues. Germline CDR1 is LGHNA and CDR2 is YSLEER. Trimming pared 0 bases from V and 1 base from J, leaving 17 bases between. This CDR3 reads CASSQEGSQPLRTDTQYF. The CDR3 DNA reads TGCGCCAGCAGCCAAGAAGGATCCCAGCCACTCCGCACAGATACGCAGTATTTT.

The genes are TRBV18 and TRBJ2-7, with no clear D. CDR1 is KGHSH, CDR2 LQKENI, per germline. V gave up 1 base and J gave up 2 bases, with 9 bases separating them. CDR3 length equals 14 residues. The CDR3 here is CASSPQGNPYEQYF. CDR3 bases: TGTGCCAGCTCACCACAGGGTAACCCCTACGAGCAGTACTTC. Looking up the rest from reference TRBV18 and TRBJ2-7 gives the full variable domain: NAGVMQNPRHLVRRRGQEARLRCSPMKGHSHVYWYRQLPEEGLKFMVYLQKENIIDESGMPKERFSAEFPKEGPSILRIQQVVRGDSAAYFCASSPQGNPYEQYFGPGTRLTVT.

The chain carries TRBV4-3 and TRBJ1-1, with D perhaps TRBD1 (5 bases). The ends were cut back, 3 bases at V and 3 bases at J, with 11 bases in the middle. Germline lookup yields CDR1 LGHNA and CDR2 YSLEER. The CDR3 has 14 amino acids. The CDR3 DNA reads TGCGCCAGCAGCCAGGGGCATTTCGACACTGAAGCTTTCTTT. Its protein product is CASSQGHFDTEAFF.

V is TRBV19 and J is TRBJ2-3, with D possibly being TRBD2 (5 bases). This CDR3 has 15 amino acids. In germline, CDR1 is LNHDA, CDR2 SQIVND (reference sequence). V was shortened by 3 bases and J by 0 bases, with 10 bases between the two germline ends. The CDR3: CASSMIATSTDTQYF. The CDR3, as DNA: TGTGCCAGTAGTATGATAGCGACTAGCACAGATACGCAGTATTTT.

The chain recombines TRBV9 with TRBJ1-1; D call uncertain. Germline CDR1 is SGDLS and CDR2 is YYNGEE. The length of the CDR3 is 14 residues. V lost 0 bases, J lost 6 bases, and 12 bases lay in between. The CDR3 loop reads CASSVVAGGSEAFF. CDR3 nucleotide sequence: TGTGCCAGCAGCGTAGTTGCAGGTGGTTCTGAAGCTTTCTTT.

The chain employs TRBV10-3 and TRBJ2-1, with unresolved D. Germline CDR1 and CDR2: ENHRY and SYGVKD. V was clipped by 1 base and J by 7 bases, with 8 bases between them. This CDR3 is built from 13 residues. The CDR3 nucleotides are TGTGCCATCAGTGAGTTTTGGGTAAATGAGCAGTTCTTC. The encoded protein is CAISEFWVNEQFF.

This CDR3 is CASSPAGQRGEQFF. The CDR3 DNA reads TGTGCCAGCAGCCCAGCTGGACAGAGAGGAGAGCAGTTCTTC. V gene TRBV7-6 combines with J gene TRBJ2-1; weak D call: TRBD1 (6 bases). This CDR3 region has 14 residues. Deletions cut 5 bases from V and 10 bases from J, with 18 bases between. The germline V gene encodes CDR1 SGHVS and CDR2 FNYEAQ.

The chain combines TRBV5-1 with TRBJ2-5; D may match TRBD1 or TRBD2 (6 bases each). The V end lost 0 bases, the J end lost 4 bases, and 13 bases lay between the germline ends. CDR1 is SGHRS and CDR2 is YFSETQ in the germline V gene. The CDR3 is 15 amino acids. The CDR3 loop is CASSLVRGRLETQYF. CDR3 coding DNA: TGCGCCAGCAGCTTGGTACGGGGGCGCTTAGAGACCCAGTACTTC.

The chain has TRBV6-6 and TRBJ2-2, with 14 positions matching TRBD2. The germline CDR1 and CDR2 sequences are MNHNY and SVGAGI (reference sequence). The length of the CDR3 is 15 residues. Losses at the gene ends were 5 bases for V and 4 bases for J; bases not matched to a gene: 0. The CDR3 region has the DNA TGTGCCAGCAGTGGACTAGCGGGAGGCACCGGGGAGCTGTTTTTT. As protein: CASSGLAGGTGELFF.

The sample holds a few counts of this clone. Distinct nucleotide sequences in the sample also encode this CDR3. V is TRBV28 and J is TRBJ2-7; D call uncertain. CDR1 is MDHEN and CDR2 is SYDVKM in the germline V gene. Trimming stripped 3 bases from V and 3 bases from J, with 3 bases between. This CDR3 is 11 amino acids long. CDR3 sequence reads: CASSFRYEQYF. Written as DNA, the CDR3 is TGTGCCAGCAGTTTCCGCTACGAGCAGTACTTC.

The chain combines TRBV7-6 with TRBJ2-5, with a tentative D call TRBD1 (7 bases). CDR1 is SGHVS, CDR2 FNYEAQ, per germline. There are 17 residues in the CDR3. V was clipped by 0 bases and J by 5 bases, with 19 bases between them. The CDR3 here is CASSLAQGPAGGETQYF. The DNA of the CDR3 is TGTGCCAGCAGCTTAGCGCAGGGACCAGCAGGGGGGGAGACCCAGTACTTC.

J is TRBJ1-4 and V is TRBV19; TRBD1 is a possible D gene (5 bases). The CDR3 extends over 15 amino acids. CDR1 is LNHDA, CDR2 SQIVND, per germline (reference sequence). Deletions cut 4 bases from V and 8 bases from J, with 17 bases between. The CDR3 sequence: CASSTSGGFGEKLFF. For the CDR3, the DNA is TGTGCCAGTAGTACCTCCGGGGGTTTCGGCGAAAAACTGTTTTTT.

The chain combines TRBV10-2 with TRBJ2-3; 7 nucleotides line up with TRBD1. Germline assignment: CDR1 WSHSY and CDR2 SAAADI. Trimming cost V 8 bases and J 4 bases; bases outside gene matches: 12. CDR3 length: 15 amino acids. The CDR3 DNA reads TGCGCCAGCGGACCTCAGGGGGAAGGGTCAGATACGCAGTATTTT. Protein product: CASGPQGEGSDTQYF.

CDR3 loop: CASSTGENTEAFF. CDR3 DNA: TGTGCCAGCAGTACAGGGGAGAACACTGAAGCTTTCTTT. The V and J genes are TRBV2 and TRBJ1-1, with 7 bases aligning to TRBD1. The J segment lost 1 base and the V segment lost 5 bases, leaving 1 base of the junction unmatched. There are 13 residues in the CDR3. Germline V gene data show CDR1 as SNHLY and CDR2 as FYNNEI.

This clone was seen more than once but under ten times. This chain links TRBV6-5 with TRBJ2-1; 9 nucleotides match TRBD2. V dropped 8 bases and J dropped 9; count of bases not matched to a gene: 11. Germline V gene lookup returns CDR1 MNHEY and CDR2 SVGAGI. The CDR3 is 14 residues long. The CDR3 spells CASRREGRHTEQFF. The CDR3 region has the DNA TGTGCCAGCCGGCGGGAGGGCCGTCACACTGAGCAGTTCTTC.